The clone carrying this T cell receptor (beta chain) showed up many times. Antigen unknown. This sample's time point: newly diagnosed GD, antithyroid drugs for less than 3 months. Isolated PBMC RNA provided the starting material for the TCR library. This CDR3 comprises 14 residues. Germline V gene lookup returns CDR1 KGHSH and CDR2 LQKENI. With 3 bases removed from V and 4 bases from J, the gap between germline ends came to 11 bases. Researchers made TCR beta libraries by using iRepertoire HTBI primers and running Arm-PCR on CDR3 regions. Using its own MiXCR run on the multiplex PCR reads, TCRdb lists one record per CDR3 protein. Here the sample spans about 210,000 distinct CDR3 sequences, roughly 20% being singletons. This record comes from a study of regulatory T cells in long-lasting Graves disease. For the study at large: Newly diagnosed Graves' patients had under 3 months of antithyroid drugs.

Study-wide results and limits: The study found TRBV28, TRBJ1-2 and TRBJ2-5 favored in persistent disease.

The same specimen was also included in a second study, on T cells in Graves' hyperthyroidism and ophthalmopathy. That investigation notes: A patient was excluded if there was uncontrolled infection, other autoimmune disease, pregnancy or lactation. First-round RT-PCR of the TCR CDR3 relied on the HTBI primer set.

The chain recombines TRBV18 with TRBJ2-3, with D tentatively TRBD1 (6 bases). This receptor was identified in a woman between 25 and 40 years old with Graves disease. The specimen was peripheral blood mononuclear cells (PBMCs), collected at new diagnosis, from a patient treated with antithyroid drugs. The CDR3 DNA is TGTGCCAGCTCACCCACGAGACAGGCAGATACGCAGTATTTT. It encodes CASSPTRQADTQYF.